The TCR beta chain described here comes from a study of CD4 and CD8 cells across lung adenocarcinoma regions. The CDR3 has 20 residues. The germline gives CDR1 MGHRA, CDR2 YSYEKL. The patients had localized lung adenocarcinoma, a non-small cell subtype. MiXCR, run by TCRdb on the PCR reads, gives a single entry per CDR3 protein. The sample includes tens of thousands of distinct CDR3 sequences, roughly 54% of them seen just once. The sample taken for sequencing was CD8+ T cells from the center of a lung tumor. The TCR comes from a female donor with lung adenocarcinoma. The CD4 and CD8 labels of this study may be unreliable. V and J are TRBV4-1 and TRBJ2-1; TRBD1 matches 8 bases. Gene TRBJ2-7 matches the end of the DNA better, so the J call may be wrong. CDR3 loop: CASSQVPLRTGPSGSYEQYF. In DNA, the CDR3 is TGCGCCAGCAGCCAAGTACCCCTCCGGACAGGGCCCTCCGGTTCCTACGAGCAGTACTTC.